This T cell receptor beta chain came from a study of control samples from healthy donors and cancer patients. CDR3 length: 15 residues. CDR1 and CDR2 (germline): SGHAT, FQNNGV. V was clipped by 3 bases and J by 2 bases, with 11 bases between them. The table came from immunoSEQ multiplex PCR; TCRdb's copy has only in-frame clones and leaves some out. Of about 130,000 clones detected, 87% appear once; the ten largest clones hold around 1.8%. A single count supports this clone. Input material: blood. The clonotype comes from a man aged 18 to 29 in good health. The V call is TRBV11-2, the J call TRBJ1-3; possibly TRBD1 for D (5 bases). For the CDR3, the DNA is TGTGCCAGCAGCTTTGCAGGGCTTACTGGAAACACCATATATTTT. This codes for CASSFAGLTGNTIYF.